Below are 29 T cell receptor beta chains sequenced from a single sample in a study of blood T cell repertoires in COVID-19. TCRdb keeps only in-frame clones here, not all; method: immunoSEQ multiplex PCR. The sample includes 52,000 or so clones, roughly 83% of them seen just once. Source material: peripheral blood. The source of these receptors is a man between 65 and 85 years old with active COVID-19.

The J gene is TRBJ2-1, the V gene TRBV7-9; D is unresolved. With 0 bases removed from V and 1 base from J, the gap between germline ends came to 7 bases. Germline V gene sequence: CDR1 SEHNR, CDR2 FQNEAQ (reference sequence). The CDR3 is made up of 15 amino acids. CDR3 sequence reads: CASSLARSSYNEQFF. The CDR3 nucleotides are TGTGCCAGCAGCTTAGCCCGGTCTTCCTACAATGAGCAGTTCTTC.

V and J are TRBV6-5 and TRBJ1-1, with D perhaps matching TRBD1 (5 bases). Germline lookup yields CDR1 MNHEY and CDR2 SVGAGI. The CDR3 length is 14 residues. The V gene lost 4 bases and the J gene lost 2 bases, with 11 bases spanning the gap. The chain's CDR3 is CASSLHGQNTEAFF. The DNA of the CDR3 is TGTGCCAGCAGTTTGCATGGACAAAACACTGAAGCTTTCTTT.

The chain joins TRBV7-9 to TRBJ2-2; D is perhaps TRBD1 (6 bases). The V end was cut by 5 bases, the J end by 1 base, with 11 bases between. CDR1 SEHNR and CDR2 FQNEAQ come from the germline V gene (reference sequence). The CDR3 contains 15 residues. The CDR3 reads CASSVQGKNTGELFF. The DNA for the CDR3 is TGTGCCAGCAGCGTCCAGGGGAAGAACACCGGGGAGCTGTTTTTT.

The chain carries TRBV4-2 and TRBJ1-2, with 7 bases lining up with TRBD1. The CDR3 extends over 14 amino acids. Germline assignment: CDR1 LGHNA and CDR2 YNFKEQ. Germline trimming cut 3 bases from V and 2 bases from J; bases unmatched to any gene: 3. CDR3 loop: CASSQGQTNYGYTF. In DNA form, the CDR3 reads TGTGCCAGCAGCCAGGGACAGACGAACTATGGCTACACCTTC.

The CDR3 here is CASSLSTGETQYF. The CDR3 DNA is TGTGCCAGCAGCTTAAGTACGGGAGAGACCCAGTACTTC. The chain employs TRBV7-3 and TRBJ2-5; D gene uncertain. Germline loops: CDR1 SGHTA, CDR2 FQGTGA. The length of the CDR3 is 13 residues. Trimming left V 1 base short and J 4 bases short, with 7 bases between.

The CDR3 DNA is TGTGCCAGCAGTCGGCGGGTTGACACCGGGGAGCTGTTTTTT. This gives the protein CASSRRVDTGELFF. The V and J genes are TRBV6-2 or TRBV6-3 and TRBJ2-2, with D maybe TRBD2 (5 bases). The V end lost 5 bases, the J end lost 3 bases, and 10 bases lay between the germline ends. The CDR3 is made up of 14 amino acids. Looked up from germline, CDR1 is MNHEY and CDR2 is SVGEGT.

The rearrangement uses TRBV11-2 and TRBJ1-2; tentative D call: TRBD1 (5 bases). Germline CDR1 SGHAT, CDR2 FQNNGV. The CDR3 is 13 amino acids. The V end was cut by 6 bases, the J end by 4 bases, with 12 bases between. CDR3 in amino acids: CASSQGLFYGYTF. The CDR3 DNA reads as TGTGCCAGCAGTCAGGGATTGTTCTATGGCTACACCTTC. Filled out from reference TRBV11-2 and TRBJ1-2, the complete variable domain reads EAGVAQSPRYKIIEKRQSVAFWCNPISGHATLYWYQQILGQGPKLLIQFQNNGVVDDSQLPKDRFSAERLKGVDSTLKIQPAKLEDSAVYLCASSQGLFYGYTFGSGTRLTVV.

There are a few counts of this clone. This sequence joins TRBV7-2 and TRBJ2-5; D uncertain. Trimming stripped 2 bases from V and 4 bases from J, with 11 bases between. Germline V gives CDR1 SGHTA, CDR2 FQGNSA. The CDR3 is made up of 14 amino acids. The CDR3 loop reads CASSLTVLGETQYF. The CDR3, as DNA: TGTGCCAGCAGCTTAACGGTCCTTGGAGAGACCCAGTACTTC.

The V and J genes are TRBV11-1 and TRBJ2-3, with D possibly being TRBD1 (5 bases). The CDR3 spans 13 residues. Germline V gene data show CDR1 as SGHAT and CDR2 as FQDESV (reference sequence). Trimming pared 0 bases from V and 12 bases from J, leaving 13 bases between. The CDR3 sequence: CASSLAVRASQYF. CDR3 DNA: TGTGCCAGCAGCTTAGCGGTCAGGGCATCTCAGTATTTT.

The rearrangement uses TRBV9 and TRBJ1-1, with 7 bases fitting TRBD1. CDR1 SGDLS and CDR2 YYNGEE come from the germline V gene. This CDR3 is built from 13 residues. V shed 9 bases, J shed 5 bases, and the junction held 10 bases outside the gene matches. The CDR3 sequence: CATGEGAGTEAFF. The CDR3 DNA sequence: TGTGCCACCGGTGAGGGGGCGGGTACTGAAGCTTTCTTT.

This clone has just one count. The CDR3 DNA follows: TGCGCCAGCAGCTTAGGCAGCGAGACTAGCGGTGAGCAGTTCTTC. This translates into CASSLGSETSGEQFF. The rearrangement uses TRBV5-1 and TRBJ2-1; 9 bases line up with TRBD2. This CDR3 is built from 15 residues. Per the germline V gene, CDR1 is SGHRS and CDR2 is YFSETQ. Trimming took 2 bases from V and 9 from J; bases not matched to a gene: 9.

The chain has TRBV9 and TRBJ2-2, with D possibly matching TRBD2 (6 bases). The CDR3 has 16 amino acids. Trimming pared 0 bases from V and 7 bases from J, leaving 16 bases between. Looked up from germline, CDR1 is SGDLS and CDR2 is YYNGEE. The CDR3 sequence is CASSVAELAGVGELFF. The CDR3 DNA reads TGTGCCAGCAGCGTAGCTGAACTAGCTGGGGTCGGGGAGCTGTTTTTT.

This sequence joins TRBV5-6 and TRBJ2-5; D remains unclear. V lost 1 base and J lost 1, with 14 bases in between. CDR3 length: 16 residues. Germline values: CDR1 SGHDT, CDR2 YYEEEE. CDR3 bases: TGTGCCAGCAGCTTGATGCTTTACTATGGCCAAGAGACCCAGTACTTC. The encoded protein is CASSLMLYYGQETQYF.

J is TRBJ1-2 and V is TRBV29-1; D is ambiguous. V gave up 1 base and J gave up 7 bases, with 13 bases separating them. The germline V gene encodes CDR1 SQVTM and CDR2 ANQGSEA. This CDR3 has 13 residues. The CDR3 loop reads CSVEGHTSGGYTF. The CDR3 DNA reads as TGCAGCGTTGAAGGGCACACGAGCGGTGGCTACACCTTC.

This sequence joins TRBV3-1 (or the pseudogene TRBV3-2) and TRBJ1-4; D is possibly TRBD1 (5 bases). Trimming removed 3 bases from V and 4 bases from J, with 9 bases in between. There are 14 residues in the CDR3. Germline assignment: CDR1 LGHDT and CDR2 YNNKEL (reference sequence). CDR3 DNA: TGTGCCAGCAGCCAGGGACTGAGTAATGAAAAACTGTTTTTT. Its translation: CASSQGLSNEKLFF.

J is TRBJ1-1 and V is TRBV27; TRBD1 might be the D (6 bases). The CDR3 totals 15 residues. The ends were cut back, 2 bases at V and 1 base at J, with 11 bases in the middle. Germline assignment: CDR1 MNHEY and CDR2 SMNVEV (reference sequence). The CDR3 DNA reads TGTGCCAGCAGTTTACTCGGCAGGGGGAACACTGAAGCTTTCTTT. Translating it yields CASSLLGRGNTEAFF.

The chain couples TRBV5-4 to TRBJ2-1; TRBD2 aligns across 10 bases. CDR1 SGHNT and CDR2 YYREEE come from the germline V gene (reference sequence). CDR3 length: 18 residues. V was clipped by 3 bases and J by 0 bases; unmatched bases: 9. This CDR3 is CASSSGGSGRSSYNEQFF. CDR3 DNA: TGTGCCAGCAGCTCCGGTGGTAGCGGGAGGAGCTCCTACAATGAGCAGTTCTTC.

The chain combines TRBV11-2 with TRBJ2-7; TRBD1 matches at 7 bases. The junction had 6 bases not matched to a gene; V was cut back by 4 bases and J by 6 bases. In germline, CDR1 is SGHAT, CDR2 FQNNGV. The CDR3 is 13 residues long. CDR3 in amino acids: CASSSDRAAEQYF. The CDR3 coding sequence is TGTGCCAGCAGCTCCGACAGGGCGGCCGAGCAGTACTTC.

The rearrangement uses TRBV7-2 and TRBJ2-7, with 9 bases identical to TRBD2. Germline trimming cut 2 bases from V and 5 bases from J; bases unmatched to any gene: 10. The V gene's germline CDR1 is SGHTA and CDR2 FQGNSA. CDR3 length: 16 amino acids. The CDR3 spells CASSLTAGGPKNEQYF. CDR3 nucleotides: TGTGCCAGCAGCTTAACTGCGGGAGGGCCGAAAAACGAGCAGTACTTC.

V usage is TRBV12-3 or TRBV12-4 and J usage is TRBJ2-7; the D is unclear. V dropped 1 base and J dropped 7 bases, with 11 bases sitting between them. The CDR3 is 13 residues long. In DNA form, the CDR3 reads TGTGCCAGCAGTTTAGACCTCCGTCGGGAGCAGTACTTC. Its protein is CASSLDLRREQYF.

The rearrangement links TRBV2 to TRBJ2-4; no firm D call. Trimming removed 1 base from V and 3 bases from J, with 7 bases in between. CDR3 size: 14 residues. From germline, CDR1 is SNHLY and CDR2 FYNNEI. The CDR3 reads CASSEGNRKNIQYF. In DNA form, the CDR3 reads TGTGCCAGCAGTGAAGGTAATCGCAAAAACATTCAGTACTTC.

The rearrangement links TRBV11-2 to TRBJ2-1; TRBD2 matches at 13 bases. Germline values: CDR1 SGHAT, CDR2 FQNNGV. The CDR3 has 14 amino acids. The V and J ends lost 10 bases and 7 bases, in that order; junction bases with no gene match: 7. CDR3 residues: CATERGLAGNEQFF. In nucleotides, the CDR3 is TGTGCCACCGAGAGGGGACTAGCGGGAAATGAGCAGTTCTTC.

This sequence joins TRBV7-3 and TRBJ2-3; 10 bases are a match to TRBD1. Germline loops: CDR1 SGHTA, CDR2 FQGTGA. CDR3 size: 15 residues. The junction had 2 bases not matched to a gene; V was cut back by 1 base and J by 4 bases. CDR3: CASSLKGQGSDTQYF. As DNA, the CDR3 is TGTGCCAGCAGCTTAAAGGGACAGGGGTCAGATACGCAGTATTTT.

The rearrangement joins TRBV28 to TRBJ1-2; 9 bases are shared with TRBD1. The trim removed 6 bases at V and 8 bases at J, leaving 10 bases unmatched. Germline CDR1 is MDHEN and CDR2 is SYDVKM. CDR3 length equals 14 residues. The CDR3 is CASRNPGTGWGYTF. The CDR3 coding sequence is TGTGCCAGCAGAAATCCCGGGACAGGGTGGGGCTACACCTTC.

This rearrangement joins TRBV23-1 to TRBJ2-7; D is possibly TRBD1 (6 bases). TRBV23-1 is placed among ORFs of uncertain function. The CDR3 sequence is 14 residues long. Trimming pared 5 bases from V and 2 bases from J, leaving 13 bases between. CDR3 region: CASSRQDDPYEQYF. The CDR3 DNA follows: TGCGCCAGCAGTAGACAGGATGACCCCTACGAGCAGTACTTC.

The chain combines TRBV4-2 with TRBJ2-5, with TRBD2 as a possible D gene (6 bases). Germline V lookup: CDR1 LGHNA, CDR2 YNFKEQ. The CDR3 is 16 amino acids. The V gene lost 1 base and the J gene lost 2 bases, with 14 bases spanning the gap. CDR3 nucleotide sequence: TGTGCCAGCAGCCAAGCCATTTCACTAGCTCAAGAGACCCAGTACTTC. Translated, it gives CASSQAISLAQETQYF.

The rearrangement links TRBV6-2 or TRBV6-3 to TRBJ2-5; 13 bases align to TRBD2. V trimming: 4 bases; J trimming: 6 bases; junction bases outside the gene matches: 2. The germline CDR1 and CDR2 sequences are MNHEY and SVGEGT. The CDR3 is 14 amino acids. The CDR3 nucleotides are TGTGCCAGCAGTTTGGGACTAGCGGGACAGACCCAGTACTTC. Amino acid sequence: CASSLGLAGQTQYF.

V gene TRBV9 combines with J gene TRBJ2-2; D gene uncertain. V lost 4 bases and J lost 0, with 10 bases in between. Germline V CDR1 and CDR2: SGDLS, YYNGEE. The CDR3 covers 15 residues. In DNA, the CDR3 is TGTGCCAGCAGCCGGCGACTCCCGAACACCGGGGAGCTGTTTTTT. Its translation is CASSRRLPNTGELFF.

The chain links TRBV2 to TRBJ2-2; D is unclear. The CDR3 length is 13 residues. Germline CDR1 and CDR2: SNHLY and FYNNEI. Trimming removed 7 bases at V and 1 base at J, with 7 bases between. The CDR3 loop reads CASKLGNTGELFF. DNA for the CDR3: TGTGCCAGCAAGCTCGGGAACACCGGGGAGCTGTTTTTT.